The 10 T cell receptor beta chains below were found in one sample sequenced in a study of T cells in Graves' hyperthyroidism and ophthalmopathy. Researchers took RNA transcripts and amplified the TCR beta CDR3 regions from them. The TCR CDR3 was amplified in a first-round RT-PCR using the HTBI primer set. Using its own MiXCR run on the multiplex PCR reads, TCRdb lists one record per CDR3 protein. This table holds roughly 400,000 distinct CDR3 sequences, 20% to 25% found once. Specimen: blood. These receptors originate from a man aged 45-60 years with Graves' hyperthyroidism.

The CDR3 here is CASSHQDTEAFF. The CDR3 DNA sequence: TGTGCCAGCAGCCACCAGGACACTGAAGCTTTCTTT. The gene calls are TRBV6-1 and TRBJ1-1; D gene uncertain. The CDR3 extends over 12 amino acids. Germline assignment: CDR1 MNHNS and CDR2 SASEGT. Trimming stripped 6 bases from V and 3 bases from J, with 8 bases between.

The table lists this clonotype with a few counts. J is TRBJ1-2 and V is TRBV12-5; 9 nucleotides align to TRBD1. The CDR3 spans 16 residues. The V and J ends lost 2 bases and 2 bases, in that order; junction bases with no gene match: 6. The germline CDR1 and CDR2 sequences are LGHNT and FRNRAP. The CDR3 DNA sequence: TGTGCTAGTGGTTTGCCTTACAGGGGGCAAAACTATGGCTACACCTTC. It is translated as CASGLPYRGQNYGYTF.

This clonotype appeared a single time. The rearrangement joins TRBV18 to TRBJ2-7, with TRBD1 matching 9 bases. This CDR3 is built from 17 residues. Germline CDR1 is KGHSH and CDR2 is LQKENI. J gave up 1 base and V 0 bases, and 7 bases lay outside the gene matches. CDR3 amino acids: CASSPPGGTGSSYEQYF. Here the CDR3 DNA reads TGTGCCAGCTCACCACCGGGGGGGACAGGGTCATCCTACGAGCAGTACTTC.

CDR3 sequence: CSAPRGASSYNEQFF. As DNA, the CDR3 is TGCAGTGCTCCGAGAGGGGCGAGCTCCTACAATGAGCAGTTCTTC. The gene calls are TRBV20-1 and TRBJ2-1; D is tentatively TRBD1 or TRBD2 (5 bases each). CDR1 and CDR2 from the germline V gene are DFQATT and SNEGSKA (reference sequence). The length of the CDR3 is 15 residues. V dropped 5 bases and J dropped 0 bases, with 14 bases sitting between them.

This clonotype was detected a few times. This chain connects TRBV7-9 to TRBJ1-1; tentatively, D is TRBD1 (6 bases). This CDR3 spans 13 amino acids. Trimming removed 5 bases at V and 7 bases at J, with 14 bases between. Per the germline V gene, CDR1 is SEHNR and CDR2 is FQNEAQ (reference sequence). The CDR3 DNA reads TGTGCCAGCAGCCCGAGACAGGACAATGAAGCTTTCTTT. Amino acids: CASSPRQDNEAFF.

The sample holds a few counts of this clonotype. V and J are TRBV29-1 and TRBJ2-5; D remains unclear. From germline, CDR1 is SQVTM and CDR2 ANQGSEA. V lost 4 bases to trimming and J lost 2 bases, with 5 bases between them. This CDR3 contains 11 residues. For the CDR3, the DNA is TGCAGCGTTGCCTTACAAGAGACCCAGTACTTC. This encodes CSVALQETQYF.

This clonotype was found a few times. This chain links TRBV29-1 with TRBJ2-3; the match to TRBD2 covers 7 bases. In germline, CDR1 is SQVTM, CDR2 ANQGSEA. The V and J ends lost 6 bases and 1 base, in that order; junction bases with no gene match: 13. The CDR3 covers 16 residues. CDR3 loop: CSVYFRTGRRTDTQYF. Here the CDR3 DNA reads TGCAGCGTATATTTCAGGACCGGGAGGCGCACAGATACGCAGTATTTT.

This clonotype was observed a few times. The chain combines TRBV7-8 with TRBJ1-2, with D perhaps TRBD1 (5 bases). Trimming cost V 4 bases and J 0 bases, with 12 bases left between them. Germline assignment: CDR1 SGHVS and CDR2 FQNEAQ. CDR3 length equals 15 residues. As DNA, the CDR3 is TGTGCCAGCAGCTCGGGGCTGGGGACTAACTATGGCTACACCTTC. Translation gives CASSSGLGTNYGYTF.

This clonotype was recorded at least ten times. The chain uses TRBV7-9 and TRBJ2-7, with 7 bases that match TRBD1. The CDR3 consists of 14 residues. J gave up 2 bases and V 4 bases, and 5 bases lay outside the gene matches. CDR1 SEHNR and CDR2 FQNEAQ come from the germline V gene (reference sequence). CDR3 coding DNA: TGTGCCAGCAGCTCCAACAGGGGAGCCTACGAGCAGTACTTC. It is translated as CASSSNRGAYEQYF.

This clonotype was found once. V gene TRBV29-1 combines with J gene TRBJ1-1; TRBD1 aligns across 10 bases. The CDR3 is 15 residues long. Germline V lookup: CDR1 SQVTM, CDR2 ANQGSEA. Unmatched junction bases numbered 7, after V lost 6 bases and J lost 0 bases. The CDR3: CSVRDRGAMNTEAFF. CDR3 nucleotides: TGCAGCGTCCGGGACAGGGGTGCCATGAACACTGAAGCTTTCTTT.